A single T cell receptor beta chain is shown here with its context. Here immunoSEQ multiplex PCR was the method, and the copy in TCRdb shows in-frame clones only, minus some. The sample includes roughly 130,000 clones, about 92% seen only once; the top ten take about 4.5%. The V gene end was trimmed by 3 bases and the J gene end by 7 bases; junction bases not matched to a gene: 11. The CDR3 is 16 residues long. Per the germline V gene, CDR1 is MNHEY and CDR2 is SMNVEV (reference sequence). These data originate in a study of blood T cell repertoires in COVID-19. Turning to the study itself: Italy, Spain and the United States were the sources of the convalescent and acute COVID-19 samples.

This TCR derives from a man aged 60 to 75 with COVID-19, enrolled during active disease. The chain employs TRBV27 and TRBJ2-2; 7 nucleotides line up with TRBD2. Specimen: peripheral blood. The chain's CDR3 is CASSFLGSGPGGELFF. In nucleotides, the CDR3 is TGTGCCAGCAGTTTTTTAGGTAGCGGGCCAGGCGGGGAGCTGTTTTTT.